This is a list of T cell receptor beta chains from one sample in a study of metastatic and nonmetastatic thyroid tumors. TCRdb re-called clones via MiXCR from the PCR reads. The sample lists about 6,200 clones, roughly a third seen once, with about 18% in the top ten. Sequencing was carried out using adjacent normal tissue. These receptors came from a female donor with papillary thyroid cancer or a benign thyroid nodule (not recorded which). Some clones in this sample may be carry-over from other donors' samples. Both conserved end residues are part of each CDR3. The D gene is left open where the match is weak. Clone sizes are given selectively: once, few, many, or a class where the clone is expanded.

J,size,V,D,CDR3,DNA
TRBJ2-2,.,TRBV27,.,CASIPLGEPGDTGELFF,TGTGCCAGCATACCCCTCGGGGAACCCGGGGACACCGGCGAGCTGTTTTTT
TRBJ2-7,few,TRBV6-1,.,CASDRGSPYEQYF,TGTGCCAGCGACCGCGGCAGCCCCTACGAGCAGTACTTC
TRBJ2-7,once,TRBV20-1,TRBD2,CSAAPSGKVEQYF,TGCAGTGCTGCCCCCAGCGGGAAGGTCGAGCAGTACTTC
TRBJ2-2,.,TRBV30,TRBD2,CAWTVGRDGELFF,TGTGCCTGGACGGTGGGGAGGGACGGGGAGCTGTTTTTT
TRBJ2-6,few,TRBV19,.,CASSIKNSGANVLTF,TGTGCCAGTAGTATAAAGAACTCTGGGGCCAACGTCCTGACTTTC
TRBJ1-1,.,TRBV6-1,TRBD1,CASNSGTGVFKTEAFF,TGTGCCAGCAATAGCGGGACAGGGGTCTTTAAGACTGAAGCTTTCTTT
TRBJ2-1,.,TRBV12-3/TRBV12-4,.,CASSLVNFGNEQFF,TGTGCCAGCAGTTTAGTTAATTTTGGCAATGAGCAGTTCTTC
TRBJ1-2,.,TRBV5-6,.,CASSLIRALNGYTF,TGTGCCAGCAGCTTGATACGGGCCCTTAATGGCTACACCTTC
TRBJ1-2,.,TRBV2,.,CASKLDRANYGYTF,TGTGCCAGCAAGCTTGACAGAGCTAACTATGGCTACACCTTC
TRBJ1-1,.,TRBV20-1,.,CSARDPGRSDTEAFF,TGCAGTGCTAGAGATCCAGGAAGGAGTGACACTGAAGCTTTCTTT
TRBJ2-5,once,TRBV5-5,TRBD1,CASSFSTGGGQETQYF,TGTGCCAGCAGCTTCTCGACAGGGGGAGGACAAGAGACCCAGTACTTC
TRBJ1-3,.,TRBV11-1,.,CASSLAGASGNTIYF,TGTGCCAGCAGCTTAGCCGGGGCCTCTGGAAACACCATATATTTT
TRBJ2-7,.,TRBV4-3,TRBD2,CASSRIAGDPYEQYF,TGCGCCAGCAGCCGGATAGCGGGAGATCCCTACGAGCAGTACTTC
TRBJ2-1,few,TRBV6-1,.,CDTASYNEQFF,TGTGACACAGCGTCCTACAATGAGCAGTTCTTC
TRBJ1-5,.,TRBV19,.,CASSNGYSLNSNQPQHF,TGTGCCAGTAGTAATGGCTATTCCCTCAATAGCAATCAGCCCCAGCATTTT
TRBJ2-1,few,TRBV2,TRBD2,CASRGGDEQFF,TGTGCCAGCAGGGGGGGGGATGAGCAGTTCTTC
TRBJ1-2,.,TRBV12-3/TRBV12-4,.,CASSLATFGGYTF,TGTGCCAGCAGTTTAGCCACTTTCGGGGGCTACACCTTC
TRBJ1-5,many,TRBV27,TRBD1,CASSLYRGDQPQHF,TGTGCCAGCAGTTTATACAGGGGGGATCAGCCCCAGCATTTT
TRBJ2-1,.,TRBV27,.,CASSLDGYNEQFF,TGTGCCAGCAGTTTAGACGGTTACAATGAGCAGTTCTTC
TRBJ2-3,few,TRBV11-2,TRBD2,CASSWSGRGTDTQYF,TGTGCCAGCAGCTGGAGCGGGAGAGGCACAGATACGCAGTATTTT
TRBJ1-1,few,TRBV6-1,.,CASSDRVAYTEAFF,TGTGCCAGCAGTGACAGGGTCGCGTACACTGAAGCTTTCTTT
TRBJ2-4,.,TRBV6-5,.,CASSYAMGQAKNIQYF,TGTGCCAGCAGTTACGCCATGGGCCAAGCCAAAAACATTCAGTACTTC